Listed below are T cell receptor beta chains from one sample, sequenced in a study of blood T cell repertoires in COVID-19. The data were produced by immunoSEQ multiplex PCR, yet TCRdb's version contains in-frame clones alone and is incomplete. The data show hundreds of thousands of clones, 70% to 90% seen once. Sequencing was done on a sample of peripheral blood. The receptor source for this set is a woman in her 30s with active or convalescent COVID-19. Each CDR3 is given with its conserved first and last residue. Fields, in order: D gene, clone size, V gene, J gene, CDR3 protein, CDR3 DNA. The D gene is left open where the match is weak. Some rows have no size entry. The others give once, few or many, or a class for an expanded clone.

D gene: .
clone size: .
V gene: TRBV6-5
J gene: TRBJ2-7
CDR3 protein: CAGGWALTYEQYF
CDR3 DNA: TGTGCCGGGGGGTGGGCTTTAACCTACGAGCAGTACTTC

D gene: .
clone size: .
V gene: TRBV18
J gene: TRBJ2-5
CDR3 protein: CASSGENQETQYF
CDR3 DNA: TGTGCCAGCTCAGGGGAGAACCAAGAGACCCAGTACTTC

D gene: TRBD1
clone size: .
V gene: TRBV6-7
J gene: TRBJ1-4
CDR3 protein: CASSYWRGQGFSLGEKLFF
CDR3 DNA: TGTGCCAGCAGTTACTGGCGAGGACAGGGGTTCTCTTTGGGCGAAAAACTGTTTTTT

D gene: TRBD2
clone size: .
V gene: TRBV7-2
J gene: TRBJ2-5
CDR3 protein: CASSTNGGAETQYF
CDR3 DNA: TGTGCCAGCAGCACAAACGGGGGGGCCGAGACCCAGTACTTC

D gene: .
clone size: .
V gene: TRBV3-1/TRBV3-2
J gene: TRBJ1-1
CDR3 protein: CASSPGLVNTEAFF
CDR3 DNA: TGTGCCAGCAGCCCCGGACTAGTGAACACTGAAGCTTTCTTT

D gene: .
clone size: .
V gene: TRBV14
J gene: TRBJ1-6
CDR3 protein: CASSQVSGLRSPLHF
CDR3 DNA: TGTGCCAGCAGCCAAGTCTCAGGGTTGCGTTCACCCCTCCACTTT

D gene: .
clone size: .
V gene: TRBV18
J gene: TRBJ2-5
CDR3 protein: CASSPPTSLETQYF
CDR3 DNA: TGTGCCAGCTCACCACCGACTAGTTTGGAGACCCAGTACTTC

D gene: TRBD1
clone size: .
V gene: TRBV4-1
J gene: TRBJ1-6
CDR3 protein: CASSQDTGTGQNSPLHF
CDR3 DNA: TGCGCCAGCAGCCAAGATACGGGGACAGGTCAAAATTCACCCCTCCACTTT

D gene: TRBD2
clone size: .
V gene: TRBV4-1
J gene: TRBJ2-3
CDR3 protein: CASSLSSQPSGRADTQYF
CDR3 DNA: TGCGCCAGCAGCTTATCAAGCCAACCTAGCGGGAGAGCAGATACGCAGTATTTT

D gene: TRBD2
clone size: .
V gene: TRBV30
J gene: TRBJ2-6
CDR3 protein: CAWRGGNAGYSGANVLTF
CDR3 DNA: TGTGCCTGGAGGGGGGGGAACGCGGGATATTCTGGGGCCAACGTCCTGACTTTC

D gene: TRBD1
clone size: .
V gene: TRBV6-6
J gene: TRBJ2-7
CDR3 protein: CASRAPGQAYEQYF
CDR3 DNA: TGTGCCAGCAGGGCGCCGGGACAGGCCTACGAGCAGTACTTC

D gene: .
clone size: .
V gene: TRBV5-5
J gene: TRBJ1-1
CDR3 protein: CASSLGRVATEAFF
CDR3 DNA: TGTGCCAGCAGCTTGGGCAGGGTGGCCACTGAAGCTTTCTTT

D gene: .
clone size: once
V gene: TRBV6-5
J gene: TRBJ1-2
CDR3 protein: CASSYSKDSNYGYTF
CDR3 DNA: TGTGCCAGCAGTTACTCTAAGGACAGTAACTATGGCTACACCTTC

D gene: TRBD2
clone size: .
V gene: TRBV5-1
J gene: TRBJ2-3
CDR3 protein: CASSLGTGLAPKVADTQYF
CDR3 DNA: TGCGCCAGCAGCTTGGGCACCGGACTAGCCCCGAAGGTCGCAGATACGCAGTATTTT

D gene: .
clone size: once
V gene: TRBV4-1
J gene: TRBJ1-2
CDR3 protein: CASSQDTGMAVGGYTF
CDR3 DNA: TGCGCCAGCAGCCAAGACACAGGGATGGCGGTCGGTGGCTACACCTTC

D gene: TRBD1
clone size: .
V gene: TRBV11-2
J gene: TRBJ2-2
CDR3 protein: CASSLEIGTGNTGELFF
CDR3 DNA: TGTGCCAGCAGCTTAGAAATCGGGACAGGGAACACCGGGGAGCTGTTTTTT

D gene: .
clone size: .
V gene: TRBV10-3
J gene: TRBJ1-1
CDR3 protein: CAISESRWAFF
CDR3 DNA: TGTGCCATCAGTGAGTCACGGTGGGCTTTCTTT

D gene: .
clone size: .
V gene: TRBV5-1
J gene: TRBJ1-1
CDR3 protein: CASSRGAGAFF
CDR3 DNA: TGCGCCAGCAGCCGCGGGGCGGGAGCTTTCTTT

D gene: .
clone size: .
V gene: TRBV7-2
J gene: TRBJ1-5
CDR3 protein: CASSLTAPGQPQHF
CDR3 DNA: TGTGCCAGCAGCCTGACTGCTCCGGGTCAGCCCCAGCATTTT

D gene: TRBD1
clone size: .
V gene: TRBV19
J gene: TRBJ1-6
CDR3 protein: CASSRYSGSQGAQGGNSPLHF
CDR3 DNA: TGTGCCAGTAGCCGGTATTCAGGGTCCCAGGGGGCGCAAGGTGGTAATTCACCCCTCCACTTT

D gene: TRBD1
clone size: .
V gene: TRBV12-5
J gene: TRBJ2-2
CDR3 protein: CASGPGQGGYTGELFF
CDR3 DNA: TGTGCTAGTGGGCCCGGACAGGGGGGTTACACCGGGGAGCTGTTTTTT

D gene: .
clone size: .
V gene: TRBV11-2
J gene: TRBJ2-5
CDR3 protein: CASSLSVGEGVEETQYF
CDR3 DNA: TGTGCCAGCAGCTTATCGGTCGGAGAGGGGGTCGAAGAGACCCAGTACTTC

D gene: .
clone size: .
V gene: TRBV2
J gene: TRBJ2-2
CDR3 protein: CASERIREYTGELFF
CDR3 DNA: TGTGCCAGCGAGAGAATCCGGGAATACACCGGGGAGCTGTTTTTT

D gene: TRBD1
clone size: .
V gene: TRBV11-2
J gene: TRBJ2-7
CDR3 protein: CASSFGTGFYEQYF
CDR3 DNA: TGTGCCAGCAGCTTCGGGACAGGGTTCTACGAGCAGTACTTC

D gene: .
clone size: .
V gene: TRBV11-2
J gene: TRBJ1-6
CDR3 protein: CASSLAGRAHSPLHF
CDR3 DNA: TGTGCCAGCAGCTTAGCGGGCAGGGCCCATTCACCCCTCCACTTT

D gene: .
clone size: .
V gene: TRBV4-1
J gene: TRBJ1-1
CDR3 protein: CASSLPAGGSEAFF
CDR3 DNA: TGCGCCAGCAGCCTCCCTGCGGGAGGGTCTGAAGCTTTCTTT

D gene: .
clone size: .
V gene: TRBV5-5
J gene: TRBJ2-3
CDR3 protein: CASSFQMGQSTDTQYF
CDR3 DNA: TGTGCCAGCAGCTTCCAAATGGGGCAAAGCACAGATACGCAGTATTTT

D gene: .
clone size: once
V gene: TRBV28
J gene: TRBJ1-4
CDR3 protein: CASTPGINEKLFF
CDR3 DNA: TGTGCCAGCACCCCAGGGATCAATGAAAAACTGTTTTTT

D gene: TRBD1
clone size: .
V gene: TRBV4-1
J gene: TRBJ1-3
CDR3 protein: CASSQVSGGRNTIYF
CDR3 DNA: TGCGCCAGCAGCCAAGTTTCAGGGGGCCGGAACACCATATATTTT

D gene: TRBD1
clone size: once
V gene: TRBV5-1
J gene: TRBJ1-1
CDR3 protein: CASSSAGGNTEAFF
CDR3 DNA: TGCGCCAGCAGCTCAGCAGGGGGAAACACTGAAGCTTTCTTT

D gene: TRBD2
clone size: .
V gene: TRBV30
J gene: TRBJ2-2
CDR3 protein: CAWSWGLAGELPAGELFF
CDR3 DNA: TGTGCCTGGAGCTGGGGTCTAGCGGGAGAGCTACCCGCCGGGGAGCTGTTTTTT

D gene: TRBD2
clone size: .
V gene: TRBV10-3
J gene: TRBJ2-3
CDR3 protein: CAISGGGRGADTQYF
CDR3 DNA: TGTGCCATCAGTGGAGGCGGGAGGGGGGCAGATACGCAGTATTTT

D gene: .
clone size: .
V gene: TRBV6-5
J gene: TRBJ1-1
CDR3 protein: CASSTPGQEAFF
CDR3 DNA: TGTGCCAGCAGTACTCCGGGACAAGAAGCTTTCTTT

D gene: TRBD1
clone size: .
V gene: TRBV18
J gene: TRBJ1-2
CDR3 protein: CASSSQGSNYGYTF
CDR3 DNA: TGTGCCAGCTCATCACAGGGGTCTAACTATGGCTACACCTTC

D gene: .
clone size: .
V gene: TRBV9
J gene: TRBJ1-2
CDR3 protein: CASSDRQFPYGYTF
CDR3 DNA: TGTGCCAGCAGCGACCGACAGTTCCCCTATGGCTACACCTTC

D gene: TRBD2
clone size: .
V gene: TRBV19
J gene: TRBJ2-3
CDR3 protein: CASCSGGALGTDTQYF
CDR3 DNA: TGTGCCAGTTGTAGCGGGGGGGCTCTCGGCACAGATACGCAGTATTTT

D gene: .
clone size: .
V gene: TRBV5-5
J gene: TRBJ1-2
CDR3 protein: CASSQWADSPTGYTF
CDR3 DNA: TGTGCCAGCAGCCAATGGGCGGACAGCCCCACCGGCTACACCTTC

D gene: .
clone size: .
V gene: TRBV5-1
J gene: TRBJ2-2
CDR3 protein: CASSSTQGDTGELFF
CDR3 DNA: TGCGCCAGCAGCTCTACACAGGGCGACACCGGGGAGCTGTTTTTT

D gene: TRBD1
clone size: .
V gene: TRBV6-5
J gene: TRBJ2-3
CDR3 protein: CASTRDPGQLTQYF
CDR3 DNA: TGTGCCAGCACCCGGGACCCGGGACAGCTGACGCAGTATTTT

D gene: .
clone size: .
V gene: TRBV5-1
J gene: TRBJ2-2
CDR3 protein: CASSPIADTGELFF
CDR3 DNA: TGCGCCAGCAGCCCTATAGCGGACACCGGGGAGCTGTTTTTT

D gene: .
clone size: .
V gene: TRBV30
J gene: TRBJ1-1
CDR3 protein: CAWSVQQNTEAFF
CDR3 DNA: TGTGCCTGGAGTGTACAGCAGAACACTGAAGCTTTCTTT

D gene: TRBD1
clone size: .
V gene: TRBV18
J gene: TRBJ1-2
CDR3 protein: CASSPLDRGRFDGYTF
CDR3 DNA: TGTGCCAGCTCACCACTTGACAGGGGGCGCTTTGATGGCTACACCTTC

D gene: TRBD2
clone size: few
V gene: TRBV5-4
J gene: TRBJ2-2
CDR3 protein: CASSLPGLVGTGELFF
CDR3 DNA: TGTGCCAGCAGCCTCCCGGGACTAGTTGGAACCGGGGAGCTGTTTTTT

D gene: TRBD1
clone size: .
V gene: TRBV9
J gene: TRBJ1-1
CDR3 protein: CASSGQGATFF
CDR3 DNA: TGTGCCAGCAGCGGACAGGGGGCAACTTTCTTT

D gene: TRBD1
clone size: .
V gene: TRBV5-4
J gene: TRBJ2-2
CDR3 protein: CASSLDRGVTGELFF
CDR3 DNA: TGTGCCAGCAGCCTCGACAGGGGTGTCACCGGGGAGCTGTTTTTT

D gene: .
clone size: .
V gene: TRBV11-2
J gene: TRBJ2-3
CDR3 protein: CASSFSGGRDTQYF
CDR3 DNA: TGTGCCAGCAGCTTTAGCGGCGGACGAGATACGCAGTATTTT

D gene: TRBD1
clone size: .
V gene: TRBV6-5
J gene: TRBJ1-1
CDR3 protein: CASSWTGGHTEAFF
CDR3 DNA: TGTGCCAGCAGTTGGACAGGGGGTCACACTGAAGCTTTCTTT

D gene: .
clone size: few
V gene: TRBV5-1
J gene: TRBJ2-1
CDR3 protein: CASSLGGAGKNEQFF
CDR3 DNA: TGCGCCAGCAGCTTGGGTGGGGCAGGGAAAAATGAGCAGTTCTTC

D gene: .
clone size: .
V gene: TRBV14
J gene: TRBJ2-7
CDR3 protein: CASSQLTSNYEQYF
CDR3 DNA: TGTGCCAGCAGCCAATTGACTAGTAACTACGAGCAGTACTTC

D gene: .
clone size: .
V gene: TRBV29-1
J gene: TRBJ2-3
CDR3 protein: CSVPRYGTDTQYF
CDR3 DNA: TGCAGCGTCCCCCGGTACGGCACAGATACGCAGTATTTT

D gene: TRBD1
clone size: .
V gene: TRBV7-9
J gene: TRBJ1-4
CDR3 protein: CASSRGQVESEKLFF
CDR3 DNA: TGTGCCAGCAGCCGAGGACAGGTGGAGAGTGAAAAACTGTTTTTT